These 12 T cell receptor beta chains originate from one sample sequenced in a study of blood T cells in healthy people across ages. Primed by a sample-barcoded 5' primer and a J-beta primer mix, a second PCR proceeded for about 7 to 11 cycles. MiXCR was run by TCRdb on the 5' RACE reads, yielding one entry per CDR3 protein. The sample holds more than 1.4 million distinct CDR3 sequences, roughly 40% seen once. What was sequenced was blood. Receptors originate from a woman under 30 in good health.

V and J are TRBV20-1 and TRBJ2-3, with TRBD2 matching 7 bases. Germline V gene lookup returns CDR1 DFQATT and CDR2 SNEGSKA (reference sequence). The CDR3 has 14 amino acids. Trimming took 4 bases from V and 0 from J; bases not matched to a gene: 4. The CDR3 protein is CSATGRRSTDTQYF. The CDR3 coding sequence is TGCAGTGCTACCGGGAGGCGGAGCACAGATACGCAGTATTTT.

The V and J genes are TRBV6-5 and TRBJ2-3, with 8 bases identical to TRBD1. With 2 bases clipped from V and 2 bases from J, the junction kept 24 bases outside the gene matches. The germline V gene encodes CDR1 MNHEY and CDR2 SVGAGI. The CDR3 has 22 amino acids. CDR3 in amino acids: CASSYLGGSGQESPRITDTQYF. In DNA form, the CDR3 reads TGTGCCAGCAGTTACCTAGGAGGGTCGGGACAGGAGTCCCCCCGGATCACAGATACGCAGTATTTT.

The chain couples TRBV7-2 to TRBJ1-4; D is unresolved. The V end was cut by 3 bases, the J end by 4 bases, with 15 bases between. The CDR3 runs to 16 residues. From germline, CDR1 is SGHTA and CDR2 FQGNSA. Here the CDR3 DNA reads TGTGCCAGCAGCTTTAAGCGCTGGGCTCATAATGAAAAACTGTTTTTT. This encodes CASSFKRWAHNEKLFF.

The V and J genes are TRBV6-1 and TRBJ1-2; possible D gene TRBD1, 5 bases. Trimming removed 3 bases at V and 8 bases at J, with 16 bases between. Germline V lookup: CDR1 MNHNS, CDR2 SASEGT. This CDR3 contains 14 residues. In nucleotides, the CDR3 is TGTGCCAGCAGTGATATCGGGGGGTCCCGAGGCTACACCTTC. Amino acids: CASSDIGGSRGYTF.

The chain carries TRBV27 and TRBJ2-7; D possibly corresponds to TRBD1 (6 bases). The CDR3 sequence is 14 residues long. CDR1 and CDR2 from the germline V gene are MNHEY and SMNVEV (reference sequence). The ends were cut back, 3 bases at V and 6 bases at J, with 15 bases in the middle. CDR3: CASSFRAQGCEQYF. The CDR3 coding sequence is TGTGCCAGCAGTTTCCGAGCACAGGGCTGCGAGCAGTACTTC.

The chain has TRBV27 and TRBJ2-5; D unresolved. The CDR3 runs to 14 residues. The V gene's germline CDR1 is MNHEY and CDR2 SMNVEV (reference sequence). Trimming removed 5 bases from V and 0 bases from J, with 10 bases in between. The CDR3 protein is CASSHRVNQETQYF. CDR3 nucleotides: TGTGCCAGCAGTCACCGAGTAAACCAAGAGACCCAGTACTTC.

V usage is TRBV7-2 and J usage is TRBJ1-3; the match to TRBD1 covers 10 bases. CDR1 SGHTA and CDR2 FQGNSA come from the germline V gene. The CDR3 runs to 16 residues. With 1 base clipped from V and 2 bases from J, the junction kept 2 bases outside the gene matches. CDR3 sequence: CASSLEGTGAGNTIYF. CDR3 bases: TGTGCCAGCAGCTTAGAGGGGACAGGGGCTGGAAACACCATATATTTT.

The CDR3 DNA sequence: TGCGCCAGCAGCTCGCGGGACAGTGCAACTAATGAAAAACTGTTTTTT. This encodes CASSSRDSATNEKLFF. The chain couples TRBV5-1 to TRBJ1-4; TRBD1 matches at 7 bases. The CDR3 consists of 16 residues. V shed 3 bases, J shed 0 bases, and the junction held 5 bases outside the gene matches. CDR1 and CDR2 (germline): SGHRS, YFSETQ.

The chain is built from TRBV20-1 and TRBJ2-1, with 10 bases identical to TRBD1. Trimming at V came to 6 bases and at J to 7 bases, leaving 9 bases not matched to a gene. The CDR3 totals 14 residues. Germline lookup yields CDR1 DFQATT and CDR2 SNEGSKA (reference sequence). CDR3 loop: CSAILGTGVNEQFF. CDR3 sequence (DNA): TGCAGTGCGATATTAGGGACAGGGGTGAATGAGCAGTTCTTC.

The chain joins TRBV6-6 to TRBJ2-7; the D gene could be TRBD1 or TRBD2 (5 bases each). The CDR3 covers 14 residues. Trimming took 2 bases from V and 0 from J, leaving 8 bases between them. Germline CDR1 is MNHNY and CDR2 is SVGAGI (reference sequence). The CDR3 loop reads CASSYGTYSYEQYF. CDR3 coding DNA: TGTGCCAGCAGTTACGGGACCTACTCCTACGAGCAGTACTTC.

The chain recombines TRBV6-1 with TRBJ1-5; 9 bases line up with TRBD1. Germline trimming cut 4 bases from V and 4 bases from J; bases unmatched to any gene: 8. Germline-derived CDR1 and CDR2 are MNHNS and SASEGT. CDR3 length: 16 residues. Written as DNA, the CDR3 is TGTGCCAGCAGTGCCGAGGGACAGGGAGGGAATCAGCCCCAGCATTTT. Translating gives CASSAEGQGGNQPQHF.

CDR3: CASSYSGVTYEQYF. In DNA form, the CDR3 reads TGTGCCAGCAGTTACTCGGGGGTAACCTACGAGCAGTACTTC. The gene calls are TRBV6-2 or TRBV6-3 and TRBJ2-4, with D possibly being TRBD1 or TRBD2 (5 bases each). The last part of the DNA fits TRBJ2-7 better; the J call may be wrong. CDR3 size: 14 residues. Germline values: CDR1 MNHEY, CDR2 SVGEGT.